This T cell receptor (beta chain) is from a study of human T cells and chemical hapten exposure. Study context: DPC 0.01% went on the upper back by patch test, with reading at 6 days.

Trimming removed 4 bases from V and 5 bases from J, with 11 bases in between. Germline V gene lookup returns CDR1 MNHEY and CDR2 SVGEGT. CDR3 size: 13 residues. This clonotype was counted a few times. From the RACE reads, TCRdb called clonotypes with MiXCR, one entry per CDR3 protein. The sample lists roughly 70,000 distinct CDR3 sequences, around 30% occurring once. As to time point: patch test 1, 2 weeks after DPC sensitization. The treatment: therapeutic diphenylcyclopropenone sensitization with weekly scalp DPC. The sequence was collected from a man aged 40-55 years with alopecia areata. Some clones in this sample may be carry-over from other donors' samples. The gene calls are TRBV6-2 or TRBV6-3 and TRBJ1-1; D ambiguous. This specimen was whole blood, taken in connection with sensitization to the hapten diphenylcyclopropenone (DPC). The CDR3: CASSLLRGTEAFF. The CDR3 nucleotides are TGTGCCAGCAGTTTACTTAGAGGAACTGAAGCTTTCTTT.